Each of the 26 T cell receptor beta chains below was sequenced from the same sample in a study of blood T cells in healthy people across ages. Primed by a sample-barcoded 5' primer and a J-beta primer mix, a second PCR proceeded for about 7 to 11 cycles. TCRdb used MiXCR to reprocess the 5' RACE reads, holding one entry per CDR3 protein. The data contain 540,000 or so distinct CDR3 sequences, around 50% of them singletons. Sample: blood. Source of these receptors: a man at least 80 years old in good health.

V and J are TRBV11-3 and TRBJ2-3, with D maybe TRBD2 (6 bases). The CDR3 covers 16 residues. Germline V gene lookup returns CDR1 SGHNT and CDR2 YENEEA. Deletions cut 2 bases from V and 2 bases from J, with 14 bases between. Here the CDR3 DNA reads TGTGCCAGCAGCTTACATCGCGGGGTAACCACAGATACGCAGTATTTT. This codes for CASSLHRGVTTDTQYF.

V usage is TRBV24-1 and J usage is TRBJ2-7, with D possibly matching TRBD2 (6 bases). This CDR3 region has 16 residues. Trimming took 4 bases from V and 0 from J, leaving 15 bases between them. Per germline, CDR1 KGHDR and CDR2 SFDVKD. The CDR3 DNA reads TGTGCCACCAGTGACCCCGGACTACCGTTCTCCTACGAGCAGTACTTC. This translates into CATSDPGLPFSYEQYF.

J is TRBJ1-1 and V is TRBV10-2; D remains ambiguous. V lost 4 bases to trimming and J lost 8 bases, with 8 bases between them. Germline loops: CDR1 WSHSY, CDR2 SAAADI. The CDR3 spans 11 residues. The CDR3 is CASSGPFEAFF. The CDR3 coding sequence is TGCGCCAGCAGTGGGCCTTTCGAAGCTTTCTTT.

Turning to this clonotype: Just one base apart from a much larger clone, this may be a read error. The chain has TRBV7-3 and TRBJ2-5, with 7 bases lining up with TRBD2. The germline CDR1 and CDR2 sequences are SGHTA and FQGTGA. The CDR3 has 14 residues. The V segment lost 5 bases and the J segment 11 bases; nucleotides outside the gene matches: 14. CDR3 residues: CASSRLAIFGEQYF. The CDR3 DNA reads TGTGCCAGCAGCCGACTAGCTATCTTCGGTGAGCAGTACTTC. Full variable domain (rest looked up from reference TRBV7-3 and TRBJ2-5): GAGVSQTPSNKVTEKGKYVELRCDPISGHTALYWYRQSLGQGPEFLIYFQGTGAADDSGLPNDRFFAVRPEGSVSTLKIQRTERGDSAVYLCASSRLAIFGEQYFGPGTRLLVL.

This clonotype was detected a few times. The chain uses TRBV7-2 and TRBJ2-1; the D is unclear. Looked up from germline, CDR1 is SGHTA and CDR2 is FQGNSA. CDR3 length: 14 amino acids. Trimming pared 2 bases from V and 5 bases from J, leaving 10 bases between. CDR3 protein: CASSLRPWDNEQFF. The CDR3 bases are TGTGCCAGCAGCTTAAGACCCTGGGACAATGAGCAGTTCTTC.

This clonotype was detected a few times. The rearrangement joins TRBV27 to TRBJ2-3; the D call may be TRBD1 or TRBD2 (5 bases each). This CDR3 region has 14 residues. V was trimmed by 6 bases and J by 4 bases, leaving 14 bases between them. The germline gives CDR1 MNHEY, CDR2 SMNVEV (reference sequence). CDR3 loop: CASSSGTSPDTQYF. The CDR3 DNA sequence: TGTGCCAGCAGCTCCGGGACCAGCCCAGATACGCAGTATTTT.

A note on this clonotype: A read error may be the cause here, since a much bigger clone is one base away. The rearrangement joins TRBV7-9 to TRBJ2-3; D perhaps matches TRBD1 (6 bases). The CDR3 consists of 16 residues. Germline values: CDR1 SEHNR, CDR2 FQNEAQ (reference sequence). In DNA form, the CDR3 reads TGTGCCAGCAGCCCACAGGGAAGATCTAGCACAGAGACGCAGTATTTT. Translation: CASSPQGRSSTETQYF.

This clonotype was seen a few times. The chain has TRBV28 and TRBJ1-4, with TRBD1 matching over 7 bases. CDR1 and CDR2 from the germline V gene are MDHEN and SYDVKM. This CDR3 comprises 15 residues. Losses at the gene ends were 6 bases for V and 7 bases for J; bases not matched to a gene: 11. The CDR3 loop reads CASSAPTGPFEKLFF. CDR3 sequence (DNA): TGTGCCAGCAGCGCCCCGACAGGGCCCTTTGAAAAACTGTTTTTT.

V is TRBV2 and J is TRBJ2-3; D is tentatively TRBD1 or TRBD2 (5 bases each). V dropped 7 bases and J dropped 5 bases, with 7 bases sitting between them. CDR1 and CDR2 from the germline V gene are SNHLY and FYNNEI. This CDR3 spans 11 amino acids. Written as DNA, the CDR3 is TGTGCCAGCAATGGGGGAGATACGCAGTATTTT. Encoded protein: CASNGGDTQYF.

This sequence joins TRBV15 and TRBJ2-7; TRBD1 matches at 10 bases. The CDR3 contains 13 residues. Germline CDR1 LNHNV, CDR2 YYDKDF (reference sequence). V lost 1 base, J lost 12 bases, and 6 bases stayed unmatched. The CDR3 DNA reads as TGTGCCACCAGCAGAGCGGACAGGGGGGTTCGGTACTTC. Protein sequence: CATSRADRGVRYF.

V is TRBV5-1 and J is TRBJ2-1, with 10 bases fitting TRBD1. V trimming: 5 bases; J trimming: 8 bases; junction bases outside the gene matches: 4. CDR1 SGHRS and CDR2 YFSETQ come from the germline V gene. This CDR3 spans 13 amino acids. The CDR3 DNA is TGCGCCAGCAGTCGGGACAGGGGTGATGAGCAGTTCTTC. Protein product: CASSRDRGDEQFF.

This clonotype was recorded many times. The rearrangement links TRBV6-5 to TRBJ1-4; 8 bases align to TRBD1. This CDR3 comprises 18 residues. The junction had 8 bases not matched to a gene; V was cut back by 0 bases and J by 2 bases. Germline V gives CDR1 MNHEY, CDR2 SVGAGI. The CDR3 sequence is CASSYSGTGASTNEKLFF. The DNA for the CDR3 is TGTGCCAGCAGTTACTCAGGGACAGGCGCATCGACTAATGAAAAACTGTTTTTT.

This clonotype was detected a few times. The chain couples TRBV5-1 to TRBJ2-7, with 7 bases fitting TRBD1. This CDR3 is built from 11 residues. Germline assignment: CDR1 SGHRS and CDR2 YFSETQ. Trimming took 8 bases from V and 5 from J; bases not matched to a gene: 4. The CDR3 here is CARTTGDEQYF. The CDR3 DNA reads TGCGCCAGGACCACAGGGGACGAGCAGTACTTC. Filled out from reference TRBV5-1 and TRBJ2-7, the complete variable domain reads KAGVTQTPRYLIKTRGQQVTLSCSPISGHRSVSWYQQTPGQGLQFLFEYFSETQRNKGNFPGRFSGRQFSNSRSEMNVSTLELGDSALYLCARTTGDEQYFGPGTRLTVT.

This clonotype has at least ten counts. CDR3 bases: TGTGCCAGCAGCTTAGCAGGGCCCCCTTCCTACGAGCAGTACTTC. It encodes CASSLAGPPSYEQYF. The rearrangement uses TRBV7-9 and TRBJ2-7; D remains ambiguous. V was pared by 0 bases and J by 1 base, with 10 bases between. The CDR3 length is 15 residues. CDR1 and CDR2 from the germline V gene are SEHNR and FQNEAQ (reference sequence).

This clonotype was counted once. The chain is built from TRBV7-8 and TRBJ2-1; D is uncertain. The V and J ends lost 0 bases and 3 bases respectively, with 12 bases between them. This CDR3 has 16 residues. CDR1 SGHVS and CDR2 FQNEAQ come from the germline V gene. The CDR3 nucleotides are TGTGCCAGCAGCTTAGCTGTGGGAACTATCTACAATGAGCAGTTCTTC. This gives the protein CASSLAVGTIYNEQFF.

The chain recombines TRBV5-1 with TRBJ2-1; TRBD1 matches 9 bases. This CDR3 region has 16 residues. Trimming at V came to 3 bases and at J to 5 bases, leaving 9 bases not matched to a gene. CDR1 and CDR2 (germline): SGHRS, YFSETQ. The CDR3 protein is CASSSITGGYDNEQFF. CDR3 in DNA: TGCGCCAGCAGCTCAATTACAGGGGGCTACGACAATGAGCAGTTCTTC.

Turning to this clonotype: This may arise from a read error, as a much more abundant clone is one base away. Here the CDR3 reads CAISDPGEPYNEQYF. The DNA of the CDR3 is TGTGCCATCAGTGACCCGGGGGAACCCTACAATGAGCAGTACTTC. The chain is built from TRBV10-3 and TRBJ2-1; tentative D call: TRBD2 (6 bases). Gene TRBJ2-7 matches the end of the DNA better, so the J call may be wrong. CDR3 length: 15 residues. Germline V lookup: CDR1 ENHRY, CDR2 SYGVKD.

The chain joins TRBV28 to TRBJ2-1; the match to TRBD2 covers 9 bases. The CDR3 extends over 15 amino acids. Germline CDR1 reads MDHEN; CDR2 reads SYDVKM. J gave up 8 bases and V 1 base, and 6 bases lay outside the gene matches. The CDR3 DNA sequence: TGTGCCAGCAGTTTATATGCTAGCGGGAACTATGAGCAGTTCTTC. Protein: CASSLYASGNYEQFF.

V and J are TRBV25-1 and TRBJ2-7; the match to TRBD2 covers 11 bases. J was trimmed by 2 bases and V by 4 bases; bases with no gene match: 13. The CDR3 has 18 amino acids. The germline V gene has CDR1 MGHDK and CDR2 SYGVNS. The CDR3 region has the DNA TGTGCCAGCAGTGCCCCCCCCGGACTAGCGGGTACCGCCTACGAGCAGTACTTC. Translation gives CASSAPPGLAGTAYEQYF.

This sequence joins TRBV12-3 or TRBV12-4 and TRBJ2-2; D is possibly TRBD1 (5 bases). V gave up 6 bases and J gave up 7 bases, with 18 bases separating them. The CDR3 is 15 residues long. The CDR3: CASSPPRVYGGELFF. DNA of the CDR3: TGTGCCAGCAGCCCTCCCAGGGTGTACGGCGGGGAGCTGTTTTTT.

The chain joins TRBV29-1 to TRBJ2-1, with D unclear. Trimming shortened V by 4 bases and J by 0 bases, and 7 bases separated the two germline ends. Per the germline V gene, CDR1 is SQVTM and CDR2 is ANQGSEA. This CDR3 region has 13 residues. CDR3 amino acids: CSVGSVSYNEQFF. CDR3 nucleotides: TGCAGCGTTGGATCAGTCTCCTACAATGAGCAGTTCTTC.

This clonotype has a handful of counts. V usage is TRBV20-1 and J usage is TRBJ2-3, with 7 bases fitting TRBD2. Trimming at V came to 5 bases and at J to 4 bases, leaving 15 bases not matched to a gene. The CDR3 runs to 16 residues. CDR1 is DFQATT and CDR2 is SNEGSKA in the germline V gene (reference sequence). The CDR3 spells CSASFSSGGAADTQYF. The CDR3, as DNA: TGCAGTGCTTCCTTTTCTAGCGGTGGGGCGGCAGATACGCAGTATTTT.

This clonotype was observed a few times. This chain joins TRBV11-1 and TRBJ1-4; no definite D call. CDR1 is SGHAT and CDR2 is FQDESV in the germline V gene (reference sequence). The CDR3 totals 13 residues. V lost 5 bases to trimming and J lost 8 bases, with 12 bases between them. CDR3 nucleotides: TGTGCCAGCAGCCAAGACCTAAACGAAAAACTGTTTTTT. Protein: CASSQDLNEKLFF.

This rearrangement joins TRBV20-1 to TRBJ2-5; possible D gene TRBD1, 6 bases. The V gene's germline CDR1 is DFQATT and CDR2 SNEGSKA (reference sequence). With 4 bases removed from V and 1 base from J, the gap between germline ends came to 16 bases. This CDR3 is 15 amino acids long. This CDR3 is CSATRQARLQETQYF. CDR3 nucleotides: TGCAGTGCTACCAGACAGGCCCGGCTCCAAGAGACCCAGTACTTC.

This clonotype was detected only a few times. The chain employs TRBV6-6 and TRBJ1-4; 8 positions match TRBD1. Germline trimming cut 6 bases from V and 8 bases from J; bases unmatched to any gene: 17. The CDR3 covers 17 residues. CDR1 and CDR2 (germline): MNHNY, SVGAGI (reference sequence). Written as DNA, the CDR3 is TGTGCCAGCAGAAAGAGAGGGCTCCAGGGGGCGGGAGAAAAACTGTTTTTT. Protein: CASRKRGLQGAGEKLFF.

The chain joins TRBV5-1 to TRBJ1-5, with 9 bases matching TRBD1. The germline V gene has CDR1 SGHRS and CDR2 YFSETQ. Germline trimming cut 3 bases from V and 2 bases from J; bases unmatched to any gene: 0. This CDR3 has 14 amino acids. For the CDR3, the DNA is TGCGCCAGCAGCTGGACAGGGGGCAATCAGCCCCAGCATTTT. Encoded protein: CASSWTGGNQPQHF.